This T cell receptor (beta chain) was documented in a study of blood T cells in healthy people across ages. Study-level results: Among T cells, TCR beta diversity per million cells dropped roughly linearly as age rose. Naive T cell percentage strongly correlated with TCR beta diversity.

For this clonotype: Its antigen is not identified.

A second about 6 to 11 cycle PCR used barcoded and J-beta primers. Through a template-switch adaptor with 12 random nucleotides, each cDNA molecule received a tag. Via MiXCR, TCRdb re-called the 5' RACE reads, giving one row per CDR3 protein. Found here are about 1.8 million distinct CDR3 sequences, 49% of them singletons; the top ten hold over 2%. J lost 1 base, V lost 3 bases, and 6 bases had no gene match. Germline CDR1 reads SGHTA; CDR2 reads FQGTGA. CDR3 length: 16 residues. Roughly 10 milliliters of peripheral blood were drawn from each donor into EDTA-treated tubes. The chain joins TRBV7-3 to TRBJ2-3, with 8 positions matching TRBD1. Specimen: blood. The sequence came from a woman aged 40 to 50 in good health. This chain's CDR3 is CASSFWTGSGTDTQYF. The CDR3 region has the DNA TGTGCCAGCAGCTTCTGGACAGGGAGCGGCACAGATACGCAGTATTTT.